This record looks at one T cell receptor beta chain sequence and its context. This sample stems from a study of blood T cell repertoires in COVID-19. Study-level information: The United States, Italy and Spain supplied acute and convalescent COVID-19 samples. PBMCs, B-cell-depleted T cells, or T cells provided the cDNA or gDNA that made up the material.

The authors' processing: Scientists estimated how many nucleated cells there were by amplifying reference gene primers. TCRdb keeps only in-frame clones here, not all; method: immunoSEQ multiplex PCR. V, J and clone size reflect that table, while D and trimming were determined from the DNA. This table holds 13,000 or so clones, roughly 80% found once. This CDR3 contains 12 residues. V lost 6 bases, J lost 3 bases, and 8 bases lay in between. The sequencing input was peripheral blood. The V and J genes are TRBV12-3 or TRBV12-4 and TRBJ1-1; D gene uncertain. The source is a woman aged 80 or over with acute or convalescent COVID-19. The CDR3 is CASSPDYTEAFF. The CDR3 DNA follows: TGTGCCAGCAGCCCAGATTACACTGAAGCTTTCTTT.